This section outlines one T cell receptor (beta chain) sequence together with its context. From germline, CDR1 is PRHDT and CDR2 FYEKMQ (reference sequence). This CDR3 comprises 13 residues. The V end was cut by 9 bases, the J end by 3 bases, with 15 bases between. Original processing notes: Nucleated cell number was recorded as an estimate derived from reference gene primer amplification. The table came from immunoSEQ multiplex PCR; TCRdb's copy has only in-frame clones and leaves some out. For V, J and clone size, that table is used; D and trimming come from the DNA. The table records 150,000 to 200,000 clones, 86% of them present only once. This specimen comes from a study of blood T cell repertoires in COVID-19. Background on the study: Acute and convalescent COVID-19 samples came from the United States, Italy and Spain. In each case, the material was cDNA or gDNA derived from T cells, B-cell-depleted T cells, or PBMCs.

Input material: peripheral blood. The chain links TRBV13 to TRBJ2-7, with D possibly being TRBD2 (6 bases). The receptor's source is a man aged 60-69 years with acute or convalescent COVID-19. As DNA, the CDR3 is TGTGCCAGTTCGGGGGATAACTTCTACGAGCAGTACTTC. Translating gives CASSGDNFYEQYF.